This TCR beta chain derives from a study of cytomegalovirus exposure and HLA in healthy donors (dated by TCRdb to the late 2010s). General notes on the study: According to an earlier analysis of a few hundred of the donors, 150 million to 200 million T cells yielded some 120 million unique TCR beta sequences and around 280 Gb of sequence data. A later genetic analysis took genome-wide SNP genotypes for about 55% of the 666 donors and used that subset as a discovery cohort. The genetic ancestry cluster associated with self-reported Caucasian donors included roughly 84% of the roughly 390 genotyped donors. All discovery cohort repertoires had been generated using a single sequencing platform. To predict cytomegalovirus infection status, the study brought together high-throughput TCR immunosequencing, statistical association of individual TCRs with disease status, and machine learning. A later analysis re-examined previously published TCR beta repertoires from more than 650 donors and added high-resolution HLA genotyping to investigate patterns of TCR occurrence. Roughly 290 gigabases of sequencing data and roughly 80 million unique TCR sequences made up an early release that covered over 550 HLA-typed donors. An earlier analysis of about 600 of the donors used high-throughput TCR beta sequencing to judge whether each TCR beta V gene segment behaved as functional or pseudogenic. Along with the approximately 700-subject first cohort, a separate validation cohort of 120 different subjects was used. The study profiled the T cell repertoires of hundreds of subjects by immunosequencing and related them to cytomegalovirus serostatus. The study was designed to test whether signatures of past pathogen exposure could be identified by cataloging public T cell receptors. Rather than drawing on any new phenotypic data, the later analysis identified candidate immune exposures from TCR beta sequences and the way those sequences occurred across donors. Typing coverage varied by locus: roughly 629-630 donors for A, B, C, DRB1 and DQB1; approximately 520 for DQA1; around 570 for DPA1; roughly 450 for DPB1. On average, around 230,000 unique TCR beta nucleotide sequences were sequenced per donor among some 430 genotyped donors of the cohort, with 15% to 20% of those sequences being non-productive. Because of strong linkage in the cohort, five DR-DQ haplotypes were treated as single units for association and clustering. Class I and class II HLA loci were covered by the typing at four-digit resolution. Donor age, sex, ethnicity and CMV serostatus were compiled alongside the repertoire data.

The library was made by the immunoSEQ multiplex PCR assay. For the multiplex PCR, a mixture combining 60 forward primers for TCR Vbeta segments and 13 reverse primers for TCR Jbeta segments was used. Amplification of the CDR3 region of rearranged TCR beta genes was performed with a multiplex PCR assay on genomic DNA. On the Illumina HiSeq System, the amplified TCR beta libraries were sequenced as 87-base-pair reads. In the paper's pipeline: In a later analysis, approximately 74 million unique TCR beta chains were counted across the 500 to 700 repertoires, and roughly 10 million of these chains were shared by at least two donors. Raw reads were error-corrected and collapsed into unique sequences by a nearest-neighbor algorithm in which closely related sequences were merged to remove PCR and sequencing errors. V, D and J gene segments were assigned by aligning CDR3 sequences to IMGT reference sequences. For a sequence to be retained, a match of at least six nucleotides was required to both a V gene segment and a J gene segment. A rearrangement was called productive if the CDR3 had no stop codons and remained in frame with V and J, and every other rearrangement was called non-productive. CDR3 was defined according to IMGT convention as the region running from the second conserved V-encoded cysteine to the conserved J-encoded phenylalanine. In an earlier analysis of around 600 of the donors, sequences lacking an unambiguous match to a single V gene segment were excluded. An earlier analysis of roughly 590 of the donors called V segments functional above 56.7% productive rearrangements and segregating when the between-donor standard deviation exceeded 5%. A statistical classification framework was built for diagnosing cytomegalovirus status from the catalog of TCR beta chain sequences. V and J gene assignment, in a later analysis, came from comparing TCR nucleotide sequences with IMGT/GENE-DB human TR gene sequences. In a later analysis, CDR3 sequences and most-parsimonious VDJ recombination scenarios were assigned using the TCRdist pipeline. In a later analysis, each TCR beta chain was defined by its CDR3 amino acid sequence together with its V-gene family, and reads without a unique V-gene family were excluded. To address suspected cross-contamination and a sequencing artifact, a later analysis removed roughly 580 highly shared, low-generation-probability nucleotide sequences. For each public chain, a later analysis derived a clonal expansion index from normalized ranks of inferred template counts within each repertoire. Generation probabilities in a later analysis came from a VDJ recombination model fitted to out-of-frame rearrangements, and those results were checked against IGoR. A later analysis scored TCR-TCR, TCR-HLA and TCR-CMV co-occurrence with hypergeometric tests, applying a repertoire-size bias correction to TCR pairs. In a later analysis, false discovery rates were estimated by permuting HLA or CMV assignments 20 times. In a later analysis, co-occurring TCRs were grouped using DBSCAN, with TCRdist sequence similarity added in when clustering inside HLA-allele-positive subsets. Repertoires with fewer than 30,000 or more than 120,000 public chains were left out of co-occurrence clustering, as were four to six repertoires with anomalous nucleotide sharing. Not all clones reach the TCRdb copy of this immuneACCESS table, which keeps in-frame sequences only. Checked studies attribute under half of the gap to unresolved V genes and leave the rest unexplained. The DNA gave D and trimming, while V, J and clone size come from that table. Here the sample has some 120,000 clones; around a tenth occur a single time. The ten largest make up 2.5% to 3.5% of the sample.

CDR1 and CDR2, looked up from the germline V gene, are LGHNT and FRNRAP. V has 3 bases trimmed and J has 2 bases trimmed; junction bases matching no gene number 13. Taken from cysteine to phenylalanine, the CDR3 has 18 residues. Only the CDR3 portion is preserved as DNA: 54 bases, with reading frame beginning at the first base. About this clone itself: Its antigen is not yet known. The record has no base qualities; no much larger clone is one base away.

The study at large found these results: Cytomegalovirus status was reported to be diagnosed by the classifier with high specificity and sensitivity in both the original and validation cohorts. Several of the top co-occurrence clusters appeared to be linked to parvovirus B19, influenza, CMV and Epstein-Barr virus, according to a later analysis. Most TCR sequences were observed very rarely across donors, whereas some public TCRs were present in many individuals. A later analysis found that most CMV-associated TCR beta chains appeared HLA-restricted, with HLA associations seemingly driven largely by CMV exposure. A later analysis found that TCR association rates varied across HLA loci, with DRB1 alleles showing the most associated TCRs and HLA-C alleles the fewest. Sequencing depth was assumed to be roughly uniform across donors in the presence/absence analyses, though that assumption may not hold. HLA typing was unavailable for some donors at each locus, so association tests used only the typed subset. The only immune exposure information available for the cohort was CMV serostatus. In this cohort, only TCR beta chains were sequenced, and detectable features were limited by the absence of alpha or paired-chain data. The earlier analysis of 587 of the donors excluded around 17 rarely observed V segments, including chromosome 9 orphons, because counts were too low. In a later genetic analysis, fewer N-insertions in productive TCRs were reported among donors in an Asian-associated ancestry cluster than the roughly 700-donor mean. A group of highly shared sequence variants was considered likely to be a technical artifact of the sequencing pipeline. It was suggested by the authors that the approach could potentially be generalized to other disease states and immunological phenotypes. The study listed approximately 150 TCR beta chains as associated with cytomegalovirus. Specific HLA alleles were associated with roughly 16,000 TCR beta sequences at a false discovery rate of 0.05 in a later analysis. When HLA alleles, especially DR and DQ, strongly co-occurred, attributing TCR associations to individual alleles was difficult. An earlier analysis of 587 of the donors showed that most TCR beta V segments appeared in productive rearrangements either about 90% or about 30% of the time, which broadly matched IMGT annotations. A further reported finding was that TCR beta sequences accurately predicted the HLA-A and HLA-B alleles for most subjects in the first cohort. Correlated functional status among segregating V segments might reflect linkage disequilibrium, but an unknown experimental factor could not be ruled out. Because the 87-base-pair reads could not distinguish some IMGT-functional V segments, including TRBV6-2 and TRBV6-3, those segments were excluded. In a later genetic analysis, a missense DCLRE1C variant was associated with V-gene and J-gene trimming of TCR beta chains, and the association was replicated in an independent cohort. In a later analysis, HLA-associated TCR beta chains were found to be more clonally expanded and to have lower generation probabilities than equally common non-associated chains. In vitro tests confirmed that a few of the cytomegalovirus-associated TCR beta chains recognize cytomegalovirus antigens.

The cohort comprised under 700 healthy bone marrow donors. At the time of sampling, every cohort member was nominally healthy, though immune exposures that went unrecorded were likely present. The donor was CMV seronegative and belonged to the group of approximately 320 seronegative cohort members. Every donor gave a peripheral blood sample, and the peripheral blood mononuclear cells from that sample were used for TCR beta sequencing. Genomic DNA extraction from the blood cell samples was performed with the Qiagen DNeasy Blood Extraction Kit. This receptor chain uses TRBV12-5 and TRBJ2-5; TRBD2 aligns with 9 central bases. The material sequenced was PBMCs. This clonotype was obtained from a man aged 30-40 years in good health and CMV-seronegative. The encoded CDR3 is CASGLRLLAGRGQETQYF. The DNA sequence reads TGTGCTAGTGGTTTAAGGTTACTAGCGGGCCGAGGGCAAGAGACCCAGTACTTC.